The clone carrying this T cell receptor beta chain occurred many times. One entry per CDR3 protein, called by TCRdb with MiXCR from the 5' RACE reads. The data hold more than 35,000 distinct CDR3 sequences, with around 3.9% observed a single time. These data are taken from a study of early T cells in non-severe SARS-CoV-2 infection. The CDR3 covers 16 residues. CDR1 is LGHNA, CDR2 YNFKEQ, per germline. V was cut by 4 bases and J by 3 bases, with 18 bases left in between. Sequencing input: whole blood. V is TRBV4-2 and J is TRBJ1-1; D is unresolved. This receptor was obtained from an adult who was a healthcare worker with PCR-confirmed SARS-CoV-2 infection or an uninfected control (not recorded which). In DNA form, the CDR3 reads TGTGCCAGCAGCCTAGTGGAGGGAACCCGGGACACTGAAGCTTTCTTT. It yields the protein CASSLVEGTRDTEAFF.